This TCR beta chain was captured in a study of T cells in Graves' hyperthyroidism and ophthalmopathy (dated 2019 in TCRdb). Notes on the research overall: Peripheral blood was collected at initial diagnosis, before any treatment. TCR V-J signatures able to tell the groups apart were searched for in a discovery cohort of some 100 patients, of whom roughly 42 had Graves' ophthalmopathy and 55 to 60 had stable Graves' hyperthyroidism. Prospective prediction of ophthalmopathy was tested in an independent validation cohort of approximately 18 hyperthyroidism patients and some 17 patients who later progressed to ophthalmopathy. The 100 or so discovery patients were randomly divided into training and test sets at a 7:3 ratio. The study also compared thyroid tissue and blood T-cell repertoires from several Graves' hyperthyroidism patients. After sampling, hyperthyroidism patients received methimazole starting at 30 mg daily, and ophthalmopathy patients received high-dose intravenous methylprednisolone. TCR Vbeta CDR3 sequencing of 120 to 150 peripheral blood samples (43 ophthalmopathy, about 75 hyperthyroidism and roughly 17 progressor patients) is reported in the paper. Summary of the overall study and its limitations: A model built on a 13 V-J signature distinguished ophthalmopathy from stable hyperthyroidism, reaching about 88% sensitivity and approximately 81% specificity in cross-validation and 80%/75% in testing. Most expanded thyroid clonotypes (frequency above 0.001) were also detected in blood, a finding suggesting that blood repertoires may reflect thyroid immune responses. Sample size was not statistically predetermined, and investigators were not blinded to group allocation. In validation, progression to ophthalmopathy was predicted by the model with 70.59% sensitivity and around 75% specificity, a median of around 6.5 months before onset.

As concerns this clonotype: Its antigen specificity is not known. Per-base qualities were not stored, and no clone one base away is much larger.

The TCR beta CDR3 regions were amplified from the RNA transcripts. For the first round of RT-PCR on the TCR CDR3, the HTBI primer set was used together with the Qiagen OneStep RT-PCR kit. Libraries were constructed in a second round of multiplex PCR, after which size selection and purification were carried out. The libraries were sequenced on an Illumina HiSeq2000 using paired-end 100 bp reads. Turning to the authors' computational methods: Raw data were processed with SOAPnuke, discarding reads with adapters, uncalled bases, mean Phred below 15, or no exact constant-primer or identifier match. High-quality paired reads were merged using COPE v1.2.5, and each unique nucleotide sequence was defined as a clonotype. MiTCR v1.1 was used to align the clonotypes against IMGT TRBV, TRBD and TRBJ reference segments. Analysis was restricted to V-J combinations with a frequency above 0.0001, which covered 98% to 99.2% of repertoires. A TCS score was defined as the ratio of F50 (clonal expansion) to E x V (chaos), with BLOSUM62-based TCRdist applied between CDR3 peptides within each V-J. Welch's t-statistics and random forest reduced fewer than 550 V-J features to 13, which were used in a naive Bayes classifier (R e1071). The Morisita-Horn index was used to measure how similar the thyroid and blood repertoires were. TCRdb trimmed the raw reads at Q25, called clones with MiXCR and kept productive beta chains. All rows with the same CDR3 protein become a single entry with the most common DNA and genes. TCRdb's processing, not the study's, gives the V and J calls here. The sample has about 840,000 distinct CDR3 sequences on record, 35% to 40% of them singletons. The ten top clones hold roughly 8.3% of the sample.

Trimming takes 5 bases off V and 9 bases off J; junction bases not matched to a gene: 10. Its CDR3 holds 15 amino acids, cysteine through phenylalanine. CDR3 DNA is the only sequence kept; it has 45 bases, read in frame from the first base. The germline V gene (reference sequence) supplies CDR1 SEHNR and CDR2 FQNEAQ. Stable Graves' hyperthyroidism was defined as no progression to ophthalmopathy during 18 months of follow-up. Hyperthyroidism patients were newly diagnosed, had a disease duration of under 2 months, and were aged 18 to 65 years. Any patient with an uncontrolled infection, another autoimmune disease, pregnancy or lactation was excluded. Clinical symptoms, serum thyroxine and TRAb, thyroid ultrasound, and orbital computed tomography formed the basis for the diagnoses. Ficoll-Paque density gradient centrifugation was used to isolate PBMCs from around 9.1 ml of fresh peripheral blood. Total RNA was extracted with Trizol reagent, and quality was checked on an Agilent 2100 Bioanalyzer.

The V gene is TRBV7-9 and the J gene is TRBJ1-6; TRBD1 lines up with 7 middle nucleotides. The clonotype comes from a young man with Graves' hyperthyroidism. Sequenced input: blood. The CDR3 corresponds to CASSAGQVGGSPLHF. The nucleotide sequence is TGTGCCAGCAGCGCCGGACAGGTCGGCGGTTCACCCCTCCACTTT.